This T cell receptor beta chain was identified during a study of shared T cell receptors in the human thymus. Trimming removed 5 bases at V and 2 bases at J, with 16 bases between. Germline V lookup: CDR1 MDHEN, CDR2 SYDVKM. This CDR3 comprises 16 residues. Clones were read by immunoSEQ multiplex PCR, and TCRdb kept only the in-frame ones, dropping some. The table shows about 500,000 clones, with 75% to 85% occurring only once. This sample was shared with a second study, whose subject was human thymus T cells. Per that paper: Apparent skewing of V and J gene usage characterized both thymic and blood repertoires.

The material sequenced was thymocytes. The clonotype was recovered from a boy in the first two years of life with a congenital heart defect. The chain uses TRBV28 and TRBJ1-5, with D uncertain. The CDR3 DNA sequence: TGTGCCAGCAGTCCGGGGTCGACTGCCCGCAATCAGCCCCAGCATTTT. It specifies CASSPGSTARNQPQHF. The entire variable domain, with the rest obtained from reference TRBV28 and TRBJ1-5, is as follows: DVKVTQSSRYLVKRTGEKVFLECVQDMDHENMFWYRQDPGLGLRLIYFSYDVKMKEKGDIPEGYSVSREKKERFSLILESASTNQTSMYLCASSPGSTARNQPQHFGDGTRLSIL.